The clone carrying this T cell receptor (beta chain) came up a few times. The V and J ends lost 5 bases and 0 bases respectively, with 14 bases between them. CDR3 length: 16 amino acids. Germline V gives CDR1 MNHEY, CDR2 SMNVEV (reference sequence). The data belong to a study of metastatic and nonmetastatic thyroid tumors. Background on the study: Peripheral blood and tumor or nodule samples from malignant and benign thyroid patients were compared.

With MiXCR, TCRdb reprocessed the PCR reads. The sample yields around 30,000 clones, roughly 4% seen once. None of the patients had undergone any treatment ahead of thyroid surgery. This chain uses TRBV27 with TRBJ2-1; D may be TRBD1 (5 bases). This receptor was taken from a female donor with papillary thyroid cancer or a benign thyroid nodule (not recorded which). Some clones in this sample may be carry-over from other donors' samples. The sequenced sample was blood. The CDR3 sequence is CASSSRQITSYNEQFF. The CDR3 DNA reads TGTGCCAGCAGTAGCCGACAGATTACCTCCTACAATGAGCAGTTCTTC.